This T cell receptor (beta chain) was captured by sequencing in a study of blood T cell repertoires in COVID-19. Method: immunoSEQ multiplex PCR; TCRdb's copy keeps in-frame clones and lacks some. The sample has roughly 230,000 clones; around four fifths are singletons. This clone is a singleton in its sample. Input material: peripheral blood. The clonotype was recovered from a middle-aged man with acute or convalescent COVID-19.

For the CDR3, the DNA is TGTGCCAGTAGTCTCAACAGGGGCCACGAGCAGTACTTC. Translating it yields CASSLNRGHEQYF. The chain couples TRBV19 to TRBJ2-7; 7 bases map to TRBD1. Per germline, CDR1 LNHDA and CDR2 SQIVND (reference sequence). This CDR3 has 13 amino acids. V shed 5 bases, J shed 5 bases, and the junction held 6 bases outside the gene matches.